This T cell receptor beta chain is from a study of siplizumab effects on memory and regulatory T cells. Whole-study results and caveats: Major contributors to the alloresponse seemed to be naive T cells, which also appeared more diverse than memory cells. Roughly 75-97% of proliferating CD4+ or CD8+ clones lacked an assignable naive or memory phenotype. Siplizumab caused a significant drop in alloreactive sequences traceable to unstimulated CD4+ memory cells.

In its sample, this clone was seen once. Its antigen is still unknown. V was pared by 1 base and J by 8 bases, with 16 bases between. Germline V gene sequence: CDR1 SGHKS, CDR2 YYEKEE (reference sequence). CDR3 length equals 15 residues. In each sample, 80,000 to 100,000 TCR templates were assayed. Profiled with immunoSEQ multiplex PCR; TCRdb holds only in-frame clones, not every one. The data show about 120,000 clones, about 94% seen once. The source is a human donor in good health. The J gene is TRBJ2-1, the V gene TRBV5-5, with D perhaps matching TRBD2 (9 bases). The material sequenced was non-Treg CD4+ T cells sorted from blood. The chain's CDR3 is CASSLRAGGQDEQFF. CDR3 in DNA: TGTGCCAGCAGCTTGCGAGCGGGGGGACAGGATGAGCAGTTCTTC.